Listed below are T cell receptor beta chains from one sample, sequenced in a study of T cells after yellow fever vaccination. TCRdb passed the 5' RACE reads through MiXCR, listing each CDR3 protein once. The data hold roughly 340,000 distinct CDR3 sequences, with roughly 4% observed a single time. Sequenced material: PBMCs, taken 5 days after the yellow fever booster vaccination. These receptors originate from a man aged 18 to 29 who received the YFV17D yellow fever vaccine. Each CDR3 is given with its conserved first and last residue. The D gene is left open where the match is weak. Size tells how often a clone was seen (once, few, many) or the class of an expanded clone, and some rows leave it out.

d_call j_call v_call clone_size cdr3_nt cdr3_aa
- TRBJ1-1 TRBV7-9 many TGTGCCAGCAGCTTAGGAGGACAGAACACTGAAGCTTTCTTT CASSLGGQNTEAFF
- TRBJ1-5 TRBV6-5 few TGTGCCAGCAGTTACAGGGGCCCCAATCAGCCCCAGCATTTT CASSYRGPNQPQHF
- TRBJ1-2 TRBV6-2/TRBV6-3 few TGTGCCAGCAGTTACCGTGGTAGTGGCTACACCTTC CASSYRGSGYTF
- TRBJ2-6 TRBV5-6 few TGTGCCAGCAGCGTCTCCCCTGGGGCCAACGTCCTGACTTTC CASSVSPGANVLTF
- TRBJ2-5 TRBV12-3/TRBV12-4 few TGTGCCAGCAAGTTCGCCTATGGGGAACAAGAGACCCAGTACTTC CASKFAYGEQETQYF
- TRBJ2-7 TRBV14 few TGTGCCAGCAGCCAAGAAGGGTGGGCAGGGGCATCCTACGAGCAGTACTTC CASSQEGWAGASYEQYF
- TRBJ2-3 TRBV6-5 few TGTGCCAGCATAAATCCTGGGGCGGATACGCAGTATTTT CASINPGADTQYF
- TRBJ1-4 TRBV5-1 few TGCGCCAGCAGCTTAAGGCCAGTTCAGTCTAATGAAAAACTGTTTTTT CASSLRPVQSNEKLFF
- TRBJ2-7 TRBV5-6 many TGTGCCAGCAGGCGGGACTACGAGCAGTACTTC CASRRDYEQYF
TRBD1 TRBJ2-1 TRBV9 few TGTGCCAGCAGCGGCGACAGGGCCTACTACAATGAGCAGTTCTTC CASSGDRAYYNEQFF
TRBD1 TRBJ1-4 TRBV4-1 - TGCGCCAGCAGCCAAGATCCCGGGACAGCTATTAAAAAACTGTTTTTT CASSQDPGTAIKKLFF
- TRBJ1-2 TRBV11-2 few TGTGCCAGCAGCTTTAACGGAGGGTCGGGCTACACCTTC CASSFNGGSGYTF
- TRBJ1-1 TRBV4-3 - TGCGCCAGCTGCCAAGATTCGGTCAAGAACACTGAAGCTTTCTTT CASCQDSVKNTEAFF
- TRBJ2-1 TRBV5-4 few TGTGCCAGCAGCTTGTATGCCCTGAGCTCCTACAATGAGCAGTTCTTC CASSLYALSSYNEQFF
- TRBJ1-2 TRBV5-1 - TGCGCCAGCAGCTTTGACGGGATTAACTATGGCTACACCTTC CASSFDGINYGYTF
- TRBJ1-1 TRBV5-5 few TGTGCCAGCAGCTTGCGGGGCGACACTGAAGCTTTCTTT CASSLRGDTEAFF
- TRBJ2-2 TRBV7-9 - TGTGCCAGCAGCCCCAGGACCACCACCGGGGAGCTGTTTTTT CASSPRTTTGELFF
- TRBJ2-5 TRBV5-1 few TGCGCCAGCAGCTTGGCCGCTAGAGGAGAGACCCAGTACTTC CASSLAARGETQYF